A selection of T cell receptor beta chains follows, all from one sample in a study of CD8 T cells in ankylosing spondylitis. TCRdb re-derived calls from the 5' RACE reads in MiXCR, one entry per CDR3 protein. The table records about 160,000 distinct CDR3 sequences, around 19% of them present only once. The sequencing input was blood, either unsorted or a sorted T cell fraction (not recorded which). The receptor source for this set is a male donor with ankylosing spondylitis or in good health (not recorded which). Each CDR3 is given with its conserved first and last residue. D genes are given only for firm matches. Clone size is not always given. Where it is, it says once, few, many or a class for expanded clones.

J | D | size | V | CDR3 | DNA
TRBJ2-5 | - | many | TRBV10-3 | CAISASQETQYF | TGTGCCATCTCGGCCTCACAAGAGACCCAGTACTTC
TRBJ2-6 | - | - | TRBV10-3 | CAISDTGGANVLTF | TGTGCCATCAGTGACACTGGAGGGGCCAACGTCCTGACTTTC
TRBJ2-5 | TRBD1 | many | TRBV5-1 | CASSSRGTGDQETQYF | TGCGCCAGCAGCTCACGCGGGACAGGGGACCAAGAGACCCAGTACTTC
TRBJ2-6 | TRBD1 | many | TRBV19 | CASRSTGSGANVLTF | TGTGCCAGTAGATCGACAGGGTCTGGGGCCAACGTCCTGACTTTC
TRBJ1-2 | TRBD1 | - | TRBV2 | CASTRTGAGYGYTF | TGTGCCAGCACCCGAACAGGGGCGGGGTATGGCTACACCTTC
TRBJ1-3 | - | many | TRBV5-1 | CASSLTGFSGNTIYF | TGCGCCAGCAGCTTGACAGGGTTCTCTGGAAACACCATATATTTT
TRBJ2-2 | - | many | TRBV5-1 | CASSLGNTGELFF | TGCGCCAGCAGCTTGGGAAACACCGGGGAGCTGTTTTTT
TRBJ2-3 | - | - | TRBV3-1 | CASSQLTDTQYF | TGTGCCAGCAGCCAACTCACAGATACGCAGTATTTT
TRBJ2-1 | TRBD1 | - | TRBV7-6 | CASSLEDRGHNEQFF | TGTGCCAGCAGCTTAGAGGACAGGGGGCACAATGAGCAGTTCTTC
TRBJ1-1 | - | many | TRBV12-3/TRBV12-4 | CASSPPGFETEAFF | TGTGCCAGCAGTCCCCCGGGGTTTGAGACTGAAGCTTTCTTT
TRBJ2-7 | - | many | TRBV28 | CASSFLYEQYF | TGTGCCAGCAGTTTCCTGTACGAGCAGTACTTC
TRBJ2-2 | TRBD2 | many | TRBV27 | CASSPLTSNTGELFF | TGTGCCAGCAGCCCCTTGACTAGCAACACCGGGGAGCTGTTTTTT
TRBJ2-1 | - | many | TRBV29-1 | CSVPPTRDNEQFF | TGCAGCGTTCCGCCGACTAGAGACAATGAGCAGTTCTTC
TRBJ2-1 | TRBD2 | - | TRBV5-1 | CASSPGGSNEQFF | TGCGCCAGCAGTCCGGGCGGGAGCAATGAGCAGTTCTTC
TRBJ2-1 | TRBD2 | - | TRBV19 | CASKSGRYNNEQFF | TGTGCCAGTAAGAGCGGGAGGTACAACAATGAGCAGTTCTTC
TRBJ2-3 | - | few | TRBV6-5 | CASSYSTTGSSSTDTQYF | TGTGCCAGCAGTTACTCGACGACAGGTTCCTCTAGCACAGATACGCAGTATTTT
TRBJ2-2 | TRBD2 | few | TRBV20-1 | CSAELAGASGELFF | TGCAGTGCTGAACTAGCGGGAGCCTCCGGGGAGCTGTTTTTT
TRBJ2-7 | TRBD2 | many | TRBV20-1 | CSALAGDEQYF | TGCAGTGCCCTAGCGGGGGACGAGCAGTACTTC
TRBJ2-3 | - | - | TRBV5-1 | CASTRGQSTDTQYF | TGCGCCAGCACCCGCGGGCAGAGCACAGATACGCAGTATTTT
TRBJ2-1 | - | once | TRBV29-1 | CSVEEGSPGEQFF | TGCAGCGTTGAAGAGGGATCGCCAGGTGAGCAGTTCTTC